What follows are 21 T cell receptor beta chains derived from one specimen sequenced in a study of shared T cell receptors in the human thymus. TCRdb's table, derived via immunoSEQ multiplex PCR, lists solely in-frame clones and lacks some. The table shows 640,000 or so clones, with around 87% occurring only once. These data also featured in a second study, about human thymus T cells.

Sequenced input: thymocytes. These receptors all stem from a boy younger than two with a congenital heart defect.

This clone was observed a single time. The gene calls are TRBV5-1 and TRBJ1-6, with 7 bases matching TRBD1. After removal of 4 bases from V and 8 bases from J, the junction contained 9 bases not matched to a gene. This CDR3 is 15 amino acids long. CDR1 SGHRS and CDR2 YFSETQ come from the germline V gene. DNA of the CDR3: TGCGCCAGCAGCAGTGGACAGGCCTGGGATTCACCCCTCCACTTT. Translating it yields CASSSGQAWDSPLHF.

This sequence joins TRBV27 and TRBJ2-3; unclear D gene. Germline V gene data show CDR1 as MNHEY and CDR2 as SMNVEV (reference sequence). V was pared by 6 bases and J by 8 bases, with 18 bases between. CDR3 size: 14 residues. CDR3 protein: CASSLGLRTITQYF. DNA for the CDR3: TGTGCCAGCAGCTTGGGCTTACGCACAATTACGCAGTATTTT.

This rearrangement joins TRBV11-3 to TRBJ2-1; 8 bases are a match to TRBD2. Losses at the gene ends were 4 bases for V and 7 bases for J; bases not matched to a gene: 0. CDR3 length equals 12 residues. Germline loops: CDR1 SGHNT, CDR2 YENEEA. The CDR3 DNA sequence: TGTGCCAGCAGCTCGGGGGGGAATGAGCAGTTCTTC. Protein: CASSSGGNEQFF.

This chain connects TRBV10-2 to TRBJ2-7; 8 bases fit TRBD2. V lost 5 bases to trimming and J lost 2 bases; unmatched junction nucleotides: 8. There are 15 residues in the CDR3. The V gene's germline CDR1 is WSHSY and CDR2 SAAADI. This chain's CDR3 is CASSRAGVPTYEQYF. The CDR3 DNA follows: TGCGCCAGCAGTCGAGCGGGAGTCCCCACCTACGAGCAGTACTTC.

This chain links TRBV21-1 with TRBJ1-2; TRBD1 is taken as the D call from the table, unchecked against the DNA. TRBV21-1 is a pseudogene. The CDR3 is 14 residues long. The CDR3 bases are TGTGCCAGCAGCAGAACAGGGCGCAACTATGGCTACACCTTC. It is translated as CASSRTGRNYGYTF.

V and J are TRBV27 and TRBJ1-5; TRBD1 aligns across 7 bases. The germline CDR1 and CDR2 sequences are MNHEY and SMNVEV (reference sequence). The ends lost 4 bases at V and 1 base at J; junction bases unmatched: 10. This CDR3 has 17 residues. The CDR3 loop is CASSSTPTGYSNQPQHF. As DNA, the CDR3 is TGTGCCAGCAGTTCCACACCGACAGGGTACAGCAATCAGCCCCAGCATTTT.

V gene TRBV10-3 combines with J gene TRBJ1-2, with D tentatively TRBD1 (5 bases). V lost 0 bases and J lost 6, with 8 bases in between. CDR3 length: 13 residues. From germline, CDR1 is ENHRY and CDR2 SYGVKD. The CDR3 protein is CAISESGGNGYTF. The CDR3 nucleotides are TGTGCCATCAGTGAGTCGGGGGGAAATGGCTACACCTTC.

This clone was counted between two and nine times. The chain carries TRBV28 and TRBJ1-2; D not certain. Germline loops: CDR1 MDHEN, CDR2 SYDVKM. The CDR3 length is 14 residues. The V gene lost 2 bases and the J gene lost 7 bases, with 14 bases spanning the gap. This chain's CDR3 is CASSLQVRGCGYTF. In nucleotides, the CDR3 is TGTGCCAGCAGTTTACAGGTTAGAGGGTGTGGCTACACCTTC.

This chain uses TRBV4-1 with TRBJ1-3; 7 positions match TRBD1. The V gene end was trimmed by 0 bases and the J gene end by 7 bases; junction bases not matched to a gene: 9. Germline V gene data show CDR1 as MGHRA and CDR2 as YSYEKL. The CDR3 is 16 residues long. The CDR3 is CASSQDPMDRLNTIYF. For the CDR3, the DNA is TGCGCCAGCAGCCAAGATCCAATGGACAGGTTGAACACCATATATTTT.

This clone was seen a handful of times. J is TRBJ1-1 and V is TRBV14, with a tentative D call TRBD1 (5 bases). From germline, CDR1 is SGHDN and CDR2 FVKESK. CDR3 length: 13 residues. V was clipped by 4 bases and J by 4 bases, with 10 bases between them. The CDR3 region has the DNA TGTGCCAGCAGCCGAGAAGGGGTCACTGAAGCTTTCTTT. Translated: CASSREGVTEAFF.

The chain's CDR3 is CASSSRQGSISTEAFF. As DNA, the CDR3 is TGCGCCAGCAGCTCACGACAGGGTAGTATCTCCACTGAAGCTTTCTTT. The rearrangement joins TRBV5-1 to TRBJ1-1, with 7 bases lining up with TRBD1. Germline assignment: CDR1 SGHRS and CDR2 YFSETQ. CDR3 size: 16 residues. The J segment lost 4 bases and the V segment lost 3 bases, leaving 12 bases of the junction unmatched.

The chain employs TRBV5-1 and TRBJ1-2, with D possibly being TRBD1 (5 bases). The CDR3 spans 10 residues. Trimming stripped 6 bases from V and 5 bases from J, with 5 bases between. Germline V CDR1 and CDR2: SGHRS, YFSETQ. CDR3 nucleotide sequence: TGCGCCAGCAAGGGGTATGGCTACACCTTC. Translating it yields CASKGYGYTF.

The V and J genes are TRBV19 and TRBJ1-6; the D gene is possibly TRBD1 (5 bases). The V end was cut by 3 bases, the J end by 10 bases, with 10 bases between. Germline V gene lookup returns CDR1 LNHDA and CDR2 SQIVND (reference sequence). The CDR3 has 13 residues. CDR3: CASSMGRGSPLHF. The CDR3 DNA sequence: TGTGCCAGTAGTATGGGGAGGGGCTCACCCCTCCACTTT.

The chain carries TRBV28 and TRBJ2-4; TRBD1 might be the D (6 bases). CDR1 and CDR2 from the germline V gene are MDHEN and SYDVKM. The CDR3 runs 17 residues. V was clipped by 2 bases and J by 7 bases, with 21 bases between them. The CDR3 bases are TGTGCCAGCAGTTTAACCCACAGGGACATTCTGTGGAACATTCAGTACTTC. Residues: CASSLTHRDILWNIQYF.

This chain uses TRBV5-6 with TRBJ2-7, with D maybe TRBD1 (6 bases). There are 15 residues in the CDR3. Trimming took 3 bases from V and 9 from J, leaving 22 bases between them. Germline V gene data show CDR1 as SGHDT and CDR2 as YYEEEE. The CDR3 sequence: CASSSGRTVPNGQYF. The CDR3 DNA follows: TGTGCCAGCAGCTCGGGACGGACAGTACCCAACGGGCAGTACTTC.

The V call is TRBV10-3, the J call TRBJ2-1; D is possibly TRBD1 (5 bases). V was trimmed by 8 bases and J by 5 bases, leaving 22 bases between them. This CDR3 contains 16 residues. Germline V gene data show CDR1 as ENHRY and CDR2 as SYGVKD. CDR3 region: CAIGALRRTNNNEQFF. CDR3 nucleotides: TGTGCCATCGGGGCCCTCCGTCGAACAAACAACAATGAGCAGTTCTTC.

The rearrangement uses TRBV10-3 and TRBJ2-1; D possibly corresponds to TRBD1 (5 bases). Germline V gene sequence: CDR1 ENHRY, CDR2 SYGVKD. Trimming took 2 bases from V and 8 from J, leaving 10 bases between them. The CDR3 has 13 amino acids. CDR3 coding DNA: TGTGCCATCAGTGAGGCCCCCAGGGATGAGCAGTTCTTC. Translating gives CAISEAPRDEQFF.

The chain recombines TRBV5-1 with TRBJ2-7; 11 bases are a match to TRBD2. This CDR3 spans 14 amino acids. V dropped 3 bases and J dropped 5; count of bases not matched to a gene: 4. In germline, CDR1 is SGHRS, CDR2 YFSETQ. The chain's CDR3 is CASSSLAGGDEQYF. The CDR3 coding sequence is TGCGCCAGCAGCTCGCTAGCGGGAGGTGACGAGCAGTACTTC. Based on the CDR3 plus reference TRBV5-1 and TRBJ2-7, the full variable domain is KAGVTQTPRYLIKTRGQQVTLSCSPISGHRSVSWYQQTPGQGLQFLFEYFSETQRNKGNFPGRFSGRQFSNSRSEMNVSTLELGDSALYLCASSSLAGGDEQYFGPGTRLTVT.

The V gene is TRBV18, the J gene TRBJ2-1; 11 bases align to TRBD1. Trimming took 0 bases from V and 8 from J; bases not matched to a gene: 15. The CDR3 covers 19 residues. Germline V gene data show CDR1 as KGHSH and CDR2 as LQKENI. CDR3: CASSPPTIEYGTGGYEQFF. The CDR3 coding sequence is TGTGCCAGCTCACCACCGACGATAGAGTATGGGACAGGGGGGTATGAGCAGTTCTTC.

The V call is TRBV28, the J call TRBJ1-3, with D perhaps matching TRBD1 (5 bases). CDR1 MDHEN and CDR2 SYDVKM come from the germline V gene. The CDR3 totals 16 residues. With 5 bases removed from V and 0 bases from J, the gap between germline ends came to 14 bases. For the CDR3, the DNA is TGTGCCAGCAGTCCCCCGACAGAACCCTCTGGAAACACCATATATTTT. Its protein product is CASSPPTEPSGNTIYF.

This chain joins TRBV6-5 and TRBJ1-2, with 10 bases lining up with TRBD1. J gave up 4 bases and V 2 bases, and 7 bases lay outside the gene matches. The CDR3 length is 16 residues. CDR1 is MNHEY, CDR2 SVGAGI, per germline. The CDR3 DNA sequence: TGTGCCAGCAGTTACATCGACAGGGGGCGAAGCTATGGCTACACCTTC. Its protein is CASSYIDRGRSYGYTF.